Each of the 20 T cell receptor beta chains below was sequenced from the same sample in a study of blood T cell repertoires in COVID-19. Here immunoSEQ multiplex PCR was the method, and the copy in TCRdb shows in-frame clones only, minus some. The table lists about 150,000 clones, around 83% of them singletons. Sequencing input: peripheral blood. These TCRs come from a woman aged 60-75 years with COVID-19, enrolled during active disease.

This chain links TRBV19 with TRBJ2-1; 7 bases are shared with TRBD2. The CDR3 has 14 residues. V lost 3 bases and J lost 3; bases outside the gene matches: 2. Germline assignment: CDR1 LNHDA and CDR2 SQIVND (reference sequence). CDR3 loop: CASSMSGVYNEQFF. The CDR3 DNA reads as TGTGCCAGTAGTATGAGCGGGGTCTACAATGAGCAGTTCTTC.

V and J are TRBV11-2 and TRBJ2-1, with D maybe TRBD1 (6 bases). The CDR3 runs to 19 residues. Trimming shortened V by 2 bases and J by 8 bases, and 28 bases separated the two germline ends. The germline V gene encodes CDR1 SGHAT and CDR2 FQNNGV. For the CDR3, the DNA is TGTGCCAGCAGCTTAATGAGGTCCGGATGGGCAGGGAAGGGGGATGAGCAGTTCTTC. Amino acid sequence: CASSLMRSGWAGKGDEQFF.

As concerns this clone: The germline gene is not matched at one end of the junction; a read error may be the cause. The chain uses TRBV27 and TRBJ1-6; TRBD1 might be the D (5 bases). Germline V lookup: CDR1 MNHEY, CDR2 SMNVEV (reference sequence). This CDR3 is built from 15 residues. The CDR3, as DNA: TGTGCCAGCAAGCTAGACAGACGTGATAATTCACCCTTCCACTTT. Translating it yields CASKLDRRDNSPFHF.

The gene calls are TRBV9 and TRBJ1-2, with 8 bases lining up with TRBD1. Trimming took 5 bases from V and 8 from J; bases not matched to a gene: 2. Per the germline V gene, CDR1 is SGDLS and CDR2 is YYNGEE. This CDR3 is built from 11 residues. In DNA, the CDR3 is TGTGCCAGCAGTCGACAGGGGGGCTACACCTTC. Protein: CASSRQGGYTF.

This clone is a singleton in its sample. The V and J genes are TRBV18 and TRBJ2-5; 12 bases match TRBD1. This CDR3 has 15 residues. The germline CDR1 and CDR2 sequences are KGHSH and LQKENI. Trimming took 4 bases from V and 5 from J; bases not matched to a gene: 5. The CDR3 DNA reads TGTGCCAGCTCACTCGGGGACAGGGGGCTTGAGACCCAGTACTTC. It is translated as CASSLGDRGLETQYF.

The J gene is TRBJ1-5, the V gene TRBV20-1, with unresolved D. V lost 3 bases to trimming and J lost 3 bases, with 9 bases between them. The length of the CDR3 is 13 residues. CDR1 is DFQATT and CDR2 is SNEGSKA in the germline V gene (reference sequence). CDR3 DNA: TGCAGTGCTAGTACCGGGTCCAATCAGCCCCAGCATTTT. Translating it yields CSASTGSNQPQHF.

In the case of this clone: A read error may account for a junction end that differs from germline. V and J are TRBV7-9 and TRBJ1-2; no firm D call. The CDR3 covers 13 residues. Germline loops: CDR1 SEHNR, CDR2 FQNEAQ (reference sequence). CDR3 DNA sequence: TGTGCCAGCAGCTTAGGGCGGGTCTATGACTACACCTTC. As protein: CASSLGRVYDYTF.

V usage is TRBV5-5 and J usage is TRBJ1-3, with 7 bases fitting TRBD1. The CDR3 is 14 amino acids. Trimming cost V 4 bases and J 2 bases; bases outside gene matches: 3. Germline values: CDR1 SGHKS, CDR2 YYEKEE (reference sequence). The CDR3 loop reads CASSQDRAGNTIYF. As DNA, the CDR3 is TGTGCCAGCAGCCAAGACAGGGCTGGAAACACCATATATTTT.

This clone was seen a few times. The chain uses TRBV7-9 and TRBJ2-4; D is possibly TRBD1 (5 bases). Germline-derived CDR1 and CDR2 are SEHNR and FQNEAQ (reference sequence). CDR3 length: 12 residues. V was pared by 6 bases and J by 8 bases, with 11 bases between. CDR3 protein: CASSPQGYIQYF. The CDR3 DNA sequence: TGTGCCAGCAGTCCCCAGGGCTACATTCAGTACTTC.

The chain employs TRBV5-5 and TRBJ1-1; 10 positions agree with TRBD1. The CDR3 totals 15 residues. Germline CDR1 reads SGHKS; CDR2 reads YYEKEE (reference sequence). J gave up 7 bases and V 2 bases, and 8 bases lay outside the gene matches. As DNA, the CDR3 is TGTGCCAGCAGCTTATGGACAGGGGGGGTAGGTGAAGCTTTCTTT. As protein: CASSLWTGGVGEAFF.

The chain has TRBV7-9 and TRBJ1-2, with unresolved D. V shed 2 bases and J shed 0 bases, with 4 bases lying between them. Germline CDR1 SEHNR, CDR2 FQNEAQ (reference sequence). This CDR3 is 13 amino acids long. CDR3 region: CASSLTANYGYTF. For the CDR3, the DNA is TGTGCCAGCAGCTTAACGGCTAACTATGGCTACACCTTC.

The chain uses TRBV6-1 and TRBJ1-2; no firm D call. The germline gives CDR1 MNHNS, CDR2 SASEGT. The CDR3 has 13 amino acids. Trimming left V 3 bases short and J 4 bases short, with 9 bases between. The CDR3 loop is CASSDRVGYGYTF. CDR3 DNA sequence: TGTGCCAGCAGTGACCGGGTGGGCTATGGCTACACCTTC.

CDR3 sequence: CASSLERGRPGNTIYF. CDR3 bases: TGTGCCAGCAGCTTAGAGAGGGGGCGACCTGGAAACACCATATATTTT. The rearrangement joins TRBV7-6 to TRBJ1-3, with 7 nucleotides matching TRBD1. After removal of 1 base from V and 2 bases from J, the junction contained 5 bases not matched to a gene. This CDR3 region has 16 residues. Per germline, CDR1 SGHVS and CDR2 FNYEAQ.

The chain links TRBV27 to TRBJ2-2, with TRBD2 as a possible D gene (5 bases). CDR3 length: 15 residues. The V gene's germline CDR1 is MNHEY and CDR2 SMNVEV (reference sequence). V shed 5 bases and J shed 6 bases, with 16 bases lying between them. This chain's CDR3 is CASSLGLGGAGELFF. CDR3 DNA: TGTGCCAGCAGTCTAGGACTCGGCGGCGCCGGGGAGCTGTTTTTT.

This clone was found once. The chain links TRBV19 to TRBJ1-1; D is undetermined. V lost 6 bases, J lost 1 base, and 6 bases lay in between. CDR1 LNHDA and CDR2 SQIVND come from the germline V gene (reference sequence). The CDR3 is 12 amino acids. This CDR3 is CASSKWNTEAFF. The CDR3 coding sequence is TGTGCCAGTAGCAAATGGAACACTGAAGCTTTCTTT.

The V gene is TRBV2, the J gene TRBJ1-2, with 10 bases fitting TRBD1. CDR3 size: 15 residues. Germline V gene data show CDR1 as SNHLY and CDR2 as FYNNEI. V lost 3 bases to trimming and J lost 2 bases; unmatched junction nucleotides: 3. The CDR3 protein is CASSEGQGSNYGYTF. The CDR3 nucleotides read TGTGCCAGCAGTGAGGGACAGGGGTCAAACTATGGCTACACCTTC.

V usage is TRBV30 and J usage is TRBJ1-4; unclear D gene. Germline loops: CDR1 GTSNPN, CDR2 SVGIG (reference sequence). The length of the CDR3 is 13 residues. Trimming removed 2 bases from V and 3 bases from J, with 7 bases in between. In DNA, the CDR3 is TGTGCCTGGAGTCCGGGAGCTAATGAAAAACTGTTTTTT. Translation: CAWSPGANEKLFF.

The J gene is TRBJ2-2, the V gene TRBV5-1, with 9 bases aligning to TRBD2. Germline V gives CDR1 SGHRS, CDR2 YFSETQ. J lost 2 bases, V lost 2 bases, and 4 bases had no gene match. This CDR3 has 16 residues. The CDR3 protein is CASSFLAGLNTGELFF. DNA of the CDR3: TGCGCCAGCAGCTTTCTAGCGGGGCTAAACACCGGGGAGCTGTTTTTT.

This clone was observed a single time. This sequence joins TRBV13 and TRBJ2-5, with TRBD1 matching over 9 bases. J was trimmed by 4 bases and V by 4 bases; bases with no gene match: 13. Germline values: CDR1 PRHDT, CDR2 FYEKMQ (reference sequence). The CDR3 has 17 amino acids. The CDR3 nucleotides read TGTGCCAGCAGCTCCCAAGGGGACAGGGAGTATGGAGAGACCCAGTACTTC. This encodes CASSSQGDREYGETQYF.

CDR3 region: CASSPKPHRSSYNSPLHF. CDR3 nucleotide sequence: TGTGCCAGTAGTCCGAAACCTCACCGGAGCTCCTATAATTCACCCCTCCACTTT. This chain uses TRBV19 with TRBJ1-6, with D uncertain. Germline CDR1 and CDR2: LNHDA and SQIVND (reference sequence). Trimming cost V 5 bases and J 0 bases, with 17 bases left between them. CDR3 length equals 18 residues. Combining the CDR3 with reference TRBV19 and TRBJ1-6 gives the whole variable domain DGGITQSPKYLFRKEGQNVTLSCEQNLNHDAMYWYRQDPGQGLRLIYYSQIVNDFQKGDIAEGYSVSREKKESFPLTVTSAQKNPTAFYLCASSPKPHRSSYNSPLHFGNGTRLTVT.